The 10 T cell receptor beta chains given below trace back to one sample, sequenced in a study of T cell repertoires in cytomegalovirus infection. TCRdb reprocessed the reads via MiXCR and lists one record per CDR3 protein. Of 650,000 to 900,000 distinct CDR3 sequences detected, about 27% appear once; the ten largest clones hold approximately 14%. Their antigens are not known. The starting material was cultured CD8+ T cells from PBMCs, obtained from culture after CMV antigen stimulation. The receptors here all came from a human donor in good health (CMV status not recorded). Some clones in this sample may be carry-over from other donors' samples.

The chain uses TRBV7-4 and TRBJ2-2; 7 nucleotides agree with TRBD2. After removal of 8 bases from V and 3 bases from J, the junction contained 6 bases not matched to a gene. CDR1 and CDR2 (germline): SGHVT, SQSDAQ. The CDR3 spans 14 residues. CDR3 sequence: CASRGDGYTGELFF. Written as DNA, the CDR3 is TGTGCCAGCCGGGGGGACGGGTACACCGGGGAGCTGTTTTTT.

J is TRBJ2-1 and V is TRBV6-5; 9 bases agree with TRBD2. The length of the CDR3 is 13 residues. V was pared by 2 bases and J by 10 bases, with 3 bases of the junction left unmatched. Looked up from germline, CDR1 is MNHEY and CDR2 is SVGAGI. The CDR3 region has the DNA TGTGCCAGCAGTTACGTGCTAGCGGGAGAGCAGTTCTTC. Its protein is CASSYVLAGEQFF.

V usage is TRBV28 and J usage is TRBJ2-3, with D unresolved. Germline assignment: CDR1 MDHEN and CDR2 SYDVKM. The CDR3 contains 15 residues. V shed 3 bases and J shed 0 bases, with 10 bases lying between them. The CDR3 DNA follows: TGTGCCAGCAGTTTGAGTCGGCTGAGCACAGATACGCAGTATTTT. Translated, it gives CASSLSRLSTDTQYF.

This clonotype was picked up many times. The J gene is TRBJ1-1, the V gene TRBV7-2; a weak D match, TRBD1 (6 bases). The V end was cut by 3 bases, the J end by 7 bases, with 15 bases between. Germline loops: CDR1 SGHTA, CDR2 FQGNSA. The CDR3 sequence is 14 residues long. CDR3 DNA sequence: TGTGCCAGCAGCTTTAAACAGGGAAGGGTTGAAGCTTTCTTT. Amino acids: CASSFKQGRVEAFF.

The chain has TRBV4-1 and TRBJ1-4, with 7 bases matching TRBD1. Germline CDR1 is MGHRA and CDR2 is YSYEKL. The CDR3 sequence is 15 residues long. Trimming cost V 0 bases and J 8 bases; bases outside gene matches: 6. CDR3 DNA: TGCGCCAGCAGCCAAGATCACAGGGGAGGCGAAAAACTGTTTTTT. Amino acids: CASSQDHRGGEKLFF.

The rearrangement links TRBV7-3 to TRBJ2-7; a weak D match, TRBD2 (6 bases). Deletions cut 9 bases from V and 2 bases from J, with 17 bases between. The CDR3 contains 14 residues. Per the germline V gene, CDR1 is SGHTA and CDR2 is FQGTGA. The CDR3 loop reads CASNPRDSPYEQYF. The CDR3 bases are TGTGCCAGTAACCCCCGGGACTCACCCTACGAGCAGTACTTC.

This clonotype was seen only a few times. This rearrangement joins TRBV27 to TRBJ1-5, with a possible D match to TRBD1 (5 bases). In germline, CDR1 is MNHEY, CDR2 SMNVEV (reference sequence). CDR3 length equals 14 residues. V was pared by 3 bases and J by 3 bases, with 9 bases between. The CDR3 nucleotides are TGTGCCAGCAGTTTTTTAGGGACCAATCAGCCCCAGCATTTT. Its translation: CASSFLGTNQPQHF.

In this sample, this clonotype turned up many times. The chain joins TRBV7-2 to TRBJ2-1; D is perhaps TRBD1 (8 bases). This CDR3 comprises 15 residues. In germline, CDR1 is SGHTA, CDR2 FQGNSA. Trimming removed 4 bases from V and 4 bases from J, with 14 bases in between. In nucleotides, the CDR3 is TGTGCCAGCAGCTCCACAGGGGGGGGTTACAATGAGCAGTTCTTC. Translation gives CASSSTGGGYNEQFF.

V usage is TRBV7-3 and J usage is TRBJ2-1; D tentatively reads TRBD1 or TRBD2 (6 bases each). The V and J ends lost 4 bases and 5 bases respectively, with 15 bases between them. The CDR3 is 15 residues long. Germline CDR1 is SGHTA and CDR2 is FQGTGA. The CDR3 sequence: CASSSSQGTHNEQFF. The CDR3 DNA reads as TGTGCCAGCAGCTCCTCGCAGGGGACTCACAATGAGCAGTTCTTC.

The gene calls are TRBV29-1 and TRBJ1-4; 8 positions match TRBD1. The CDR3 has 11 amino acids. V was clipped by 1 base and J by 15 bases; unmatched bases: 4. CDR1 is SQVTM and CDR2 is ANQGSEA in the germline V gene. The CDR3 sequence is CSVEGTGMVFF. In nucleotides, the CDR3 is TGCAGCGTTGAAGGGACAGGGATGGTGTTTTTT.